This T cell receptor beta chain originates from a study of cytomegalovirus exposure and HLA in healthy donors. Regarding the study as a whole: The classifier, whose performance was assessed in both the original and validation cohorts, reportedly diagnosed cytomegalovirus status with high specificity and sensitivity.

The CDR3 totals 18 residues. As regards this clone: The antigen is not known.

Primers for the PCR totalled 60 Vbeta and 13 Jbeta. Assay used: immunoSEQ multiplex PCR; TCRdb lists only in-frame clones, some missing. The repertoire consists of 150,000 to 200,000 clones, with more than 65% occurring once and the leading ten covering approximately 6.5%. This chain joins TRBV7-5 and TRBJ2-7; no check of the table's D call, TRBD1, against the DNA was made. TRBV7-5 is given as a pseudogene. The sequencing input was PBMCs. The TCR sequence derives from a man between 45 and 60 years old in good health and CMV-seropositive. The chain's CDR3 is CARSLGPPTGHLSYEQYF. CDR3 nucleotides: TGTGCCAGAAGCTTAGGGCCCCCGACAGGACATCTTTCCTACGAGCAGTACTTC.